This T cell receptor (beta chain) was documented in a study of blood T cell repertoires in COVID-19. Study background: The United States, Italy and Spain were the sources of the acute and convalescent COVID-19 samples.

Methods used by the authors: By means of reference gene primer amplification, nucleated cell counts were estimated. Sequenced by immunoSEQ multiplex PCR; TCRdb stores in-frame clones only, minus some. The D gene and trimming were derived from the DNA, and the V and J assignments and clone size from that table. The sample has 150,000 to 200,000 clones; roughly 89% are singletons. Germline values: CDR1 MNHEY, CDR2 SVGAGI. The CDR3 loop spans 12 amino acids. V was shortened by 8 bases and J by 4 bases, with 11 bases between the two germline ends. The chain links TRBV6-5 to TRBJ1-2, with D maybe TRBD1 (5 bases). This TCR was sampled from a woman between 18 and 29 years old who had recovered from COVID-19. Sequences were obtained from peripheral blood. For the CDR3, the DNA is TGTGCCAGCGGGGCGATCAGCTATGGCTACACCTTC. It codes for CASGAISYGYTF.